Listed here are 21 T cell receptor beta chains from one sample, sequenced in a study of neurological immune-mediated disorders (dated by TCRdb to between 2018 and 2021). The method behind the library was 5' RACE. The sequencer listed for this sample is Illumina HiSeq 2500. The public reads were quality trimmed at Q25 with fastp and then assembled into clones with MiXCR by TCRdb, keeping productive beta chains. Each CDR3 protein appears once, grouped with its most common genes and DNA. The sample table holds tens of thousands of distinct CDR3 sequences, of which 10% to 15% were seen once. Approximately 11% of the sample belongs to the ten largest clones. The sample was PBMCs. Receptors were obtained from a woman in her sixties or seventies with HTLV-1-associated myelopathy (HAM/TSP).

This clonotype was recorded many times. The CDR3 DNA follows: TGTGCCAGCAGCTTAGGGCAGGGTCCCCCAGATACGCAGTATTTT. It is translated as CASSLGQGPPDTQYF. J is TRBJ2-3 and V is TRBV7-6, with a tentative D call TRBD1 (5 bases). There are 15 residues in the CDR3. Germline V gives CDR1 SGHVS, CDR2 FNYEAQ. Trimming took 1 base from V and 4 from J, leaving 12 bases between them. The full variable domain, in which reference TRBV7-6 and TRBJ2-3 provide the parts outside the CDR3, is GAGVSQSPRYKVTKRGQDVALRCDPISGHVSLYWYRQALGQGPEFLTYFNYEAQQDKSGLPNDRFSAERPEGSISTLTIQRTEQRDSAMYRCASSLGQGPPDTQYFGPGTRLTVL.

The sample holds many counts of this clonotype. The V gene is TRBV20-1, the J gene TRBJ2-5, with D possibly TRBD2 on 6 matching bases. Germline V gene sequence: CDR1 DFQATT, CDR2 SNEGSKA (reference sequence). The CDR3 contains 13 residues. V lost 5 bases and J lost 2, with 12 bases in between. DNA of the CDR3: TGCAGTGCTGACGGGGGTAAACAAGAGACCCAGTACTTC. It specifies CSADGGKQETQYF.

In its sample, this clonotype was seen many times. The V gene is TRBV20-1, the J gene TRBJ2-7, with D possibly TRBD2 on 5 matching bases. Per germline, CDR1 DFQATT and CDR2 SNEGSKA (reference sequence). V was cut by 1 base and J by 1 base, with 11 bases left in between. The CDR3 is made up of 14 amino acids. In DNA, the CDR3 is TGCAGTGCTAGAGTGAGCGGCCCTTCCTACGAGCAGTACTTC. As protein: CSARVSGPSYEQYF.

This clonotype was observed many times. The chain combines TRBV5-1 with TRBJ2-3; D unresolved. CDR1 and CDR2 from the germline V gene are SGHRS and YFSETQ. The CDR3 is 15 amino acids. With 0 bases removed from V and 2 bases from J, the gap between germline ends came to 10 bases. Here the CDR3 reads CASSLDGSSTDTQYF. The CDR3 nucleotides are TGCGCCAGCAGCTTGGATGGGTCCTCCACAGATACGCAGTATTTT.

Ten or more counts support this clonotype. The chain joins TRBV6-1 to TRBJ1-2, with D possibly matching TRBD1 (5 bases). V lost 6 bases and J 2 bases, leaving 10 bases between the germline ends. The CDR3 is made up of 13 amino acids. The germline V gene encodes CDR1 MNHNS and CDR2 SASEGT. CDR3 sequence: CASSPTGNYGYTF. The CDR3 DNA follows: TGTGCCAGCAGCCCCACAGGAAACTATGGCTACACCTTC.

V is TRBV18 and J is TRBJ1-1, with D possibly being TRBD1 (6 bases). The germline gives CDR1 KGHSH, CDR2 LQKENI. The CDR3 is 13 residues long. The V end lost 8 bases, the J end lost 0 bases, and 10 bases lay between the germline ends. CDR3 DNA: TGTGCCAGCGCCGGGACATTGAACACTGAAGCTTTCTTT. Amino acid sequence: CASAGTLNTEAFF.

This clonotype was observed a handful of times. The chain uses TRBV20-1 and TRBJ1-1, with 8 positions matching TRBD1. The CDR3 consists of 14 residues. The germline V gene has CDR1 DFQATT and CDR2 SNEGSKA (reference sequence). CDR3 protein: CRGKQGVVGTEAFF. CDR3 nucleotides: TGCAGAGGCAAACAGGGGGTCGTCGGCACTGAAGCTTTCTTT.

There are many counts of this clonotype. The V gene is TRBV7-8, the J gene TRBJ2-2; TRBD2 matches at 8 bases. This CDR3 spans 14 amino acids. After removal of 5 bases from V and 7 bases from J, the junction contained 6 bases not matched to a gene. CDR1 is SGHVS, CDR2 FQNEAQ, per germline. The CDR3 spells CASSQRERGGELFF. In DNA form, the CDR3 reads TGTGCCAGCAGCCAGCGGGAGCGCGGCGGGGAGCTGTTTTTT. The whole variable domain, filled in from reference TRBV7-8 and TRBJ2-2, reads GAGVSQSPRYKVAKRGQDVALRCDPISGHVSLFWYQQALGQGPEFLTYFQNEAQLDKSGLPSDRFFAERPEGSVSTLKIQRTQQEDSAVYLCASSQRERGGELFFGEGSRLTVL.

The chain carries TRBV27 and TRBJ2-6; no reliable D call. Per the germline V gene, CDR1 is MNHEY and CDR2 is SMNVEV (reference sequence). The CDR3 runs 17 residues. The chain's CDR3 is CVRTSYTQGTGANVLTF. The CDR3 DNA follows: TGTGTCAGGACCAGTTATACCCAAGGGACTGGGGCCAACGTCCTGACTTTC.

Many counts were recorded for this clonotype. V usage is TRBV6-5 and J usage is TRBJ1-3; possible D gene TRBD1, 6 bases. CDR1 and CDR2 (germline): MNHEY, SVGAGI. The CDR3 loop spans 17 amino acids. V was trimmed by 0 bases and J by 2 bases, leaving 14 bases between them. The CDR3 sequence: CASSYSSLGGPGNTIYF. The CDR3 coding sequence is TGTGCCAGCAGTTACTCTTCGTTGGGGGGCCCTGGAAACACCATATATTTT.

This clonotype has at least ten counts. The gene calls are TRBV28 and TRBJ2-2; TRBD2 matches at 10 bases. From germline, CDR1 is MDHEN and CDR2 SYDVKM. There are 17 residues in the CDR3. Losses at the gene ends were 6 bases for V and 0 bases for J; bases not matched to a gene: 7. CDR3 bases: TGTGCCAGCAGCCACAGCGGGAGGGCCTCGAACACCGGGGAGCTGTTTTTT. It specifies CASSHSGRASNTGELFF.

Many counts were recorded for this clonotype. The chain carries TRBV6-5 and TRBJ2-4; maybe TRBD1 (7 bases). The CDR3 is 14 amino acids. Trimming shortened V by 2 bases and J by 7 bases, and 12 bases separated the two germline ends. The germline gives CDR1 MNHEY, CDR2 SVGAGI. The CDR3 DNA sequence: TGTGCCAGCAGTTACCAGGCAGGGGGGAACATTCAGTACTTC. It yields the protein CASSYQAGGNIQYF.

This clonotype was seen repeatedly, ten times or more. The gene calls are TRBV29-1 and TRBJ2-5; the match to TRBD2 covers 7 bases. The V gene end was trimmed by 4 bases and the J gene end by 3 bases; junction bases not matched to a gene: 14. The CDR3 totals 16 residues. Germline loops: CDR1 SQVTM, CDR2 ANQGSEA. DNA of the CDR3: TGCAGCGTTGGTCCGTCTCCTCCCGGGACTAAAGAGACCCAGTACTTC. Protein sequence: CSVGPSPPGTKETQYF.

This clonotype was picked up many times. The CDR3: CASSLDPYFVRAGSYEQYF. CDR3 nucleotide sequence: TGCGCCAGCAGCTTGGACCCCTACTTTGTGCGGGCGGGCTCCTACGAGCAGTACTTC. The V and J genes are TRBV5-1 and TRBJ2-7; D might be TRBD2 (5 bases). The CDR3 extends over 19 amino acids. CDR1 and CDR2 from the germline V gene are SGHRS and YFSETQ. The V end lost 0 bases, the J end lost 0 bases, and 22 bases lay between the germline ends.

This clonotype turned up a few times. This chain links TRBV5-6 with TRBJ2-1; 11 positions match TRBD2. V lost 4 bases, J lost 5 bases, and 5 bases stayed unmatched. Germline V gives CDR1 SGHDT, CDR2 YYEEEE. The CDR3 sequence is 15 residues long. The CDR3 sequence: CASSLSGRADNEQFF. CDR3 sequence (DNA): TGTGCCAGCAGCCTTAGCGGGAGGGCCGACAATGAGCAGTTCTTC.

This clonotype was seen a few times. This chain links TRBV10-1 with TRBJ1-1, with D unresolved. Germline CDR1 and CDR2: WNHNN and SYGVQD (reference sequence). V shed 4 bases and J shed 1 base, with 7 bases lying between them. CDR3 length equals 13 residues. The CDR3 region has the DNA TGCGCCAGCAGTGTCGCCTGGAACACTGAAGCTTTCTTT. Translated, it gives CASSVAWNTEAFF.

This clonotype came up many times. The rearrangement links TRBV29-1 to TRBJ2-5; TRBD2 matches at 16 bases. V trimming: 4 bases; J trimming: 5 bases; junction bases outside the gene matches: 4. This CDR3 comprises 15 residues. Per germline, CDR1 SQVTM and CDR2 ANQGSEA. CDR3 amino acids: CSVGGLAGGLETQYF. The DNA of the CDR3 is TGCAGCGTTGGGGGACTAGCGGGAGGGCTGGAGACCCAGTACTTC.

This clonotype rates as medium-sized. This sequence joins TRBV12-3 or TRBV12-4 and TRBJ2-7; TRBD1 is a possible D gene (6 bases). Between the trimmed V and J ends, which lost 5 bases and 2 bases, there was a span of 10 bases. CDR3 length: 13 residues. CDR3 DNA sequence: TGTGCCAGCAGTCGAGGACAGACCTACGAGCAGTACTTC. It yields the protein CASSRGQTYEQYF.

Concerning this clonotype itself: A junction boundary mismatches the germline segment, possibly from a read error. The V and J genes are TRBV5-6 and TRBJ2-2; D is possibly TRBD1 (7 bases). Germline CDR1 reads SGHDT; CDR2 reads YYEEEE. The CDR3 sequence is 16 residues long. The chain's CDR3 is CASSAAGQLNTVELFF. Written as DNA, the CDR3 is TGTGCCAGCAGCGCCGCGGGACAGTTGAACACCGTGGAGTTGTTTTTT.

The chain combines TRBV18 with TRBJ2-7; the D gene is possibly TRBD2 (6 bases). V lost 8 bases and J lost 5, with 10 bases in between. The CDR3 has 11 amino acids. Germline V gives CDR1 KGHSH, CDR2 LQKENI. The CDR3 DNA follows: TGTGCCAGCCGGGTAGCGGACGAGCAGTACTTC. Amino acid sequence: CASRVADEQYF.

This clonotype appeared many times. The gene calls are TRBV6-6 and TRBJ2-3, with D perhaps TRBD2 (5 bases). V was trimmed by 5 bases and J by 2 bases, leaving 8 bases between them. The germline CDR1 and CDR2 sequences are MNHNY and SVGAGI (reference sequence). The CDR3 runs 13 residues. In nucleotides, the CDR3 is TGTGCCAGCAGTGAGGGTACCACAGATACGCAGTATTTT. Protein: CASSEGTTDTQYF.